This T cell receptor (beta chain) was documented in a study of T cells after yellow fever vaccination (dated by TCRdb to about 2019). At the level of the whole study: Libraries from fractions with low cell numbers were prepared with the SMART-Seq v4 Ultra Low Input RNA kit. To follow T-cell clones before and after primary and booster YFV17D yellow fever vaccination, bulk TCR alpha and beta repertoires were sequenced over time. Two healthy male donors made up the cohort, one aged 18 to 29 years and the other aged 30 to 40 years. Blood was drawn at multiple timepoints before and after primary and secondary immunization, with bulk PBMC replicates and cell subsets isolated. Summary of the overall study and its limitations: Because the study included only a couple of donors, the extent to which the findings can be generalized is limited. A small share of clonotypes occurred in both CD4 and CD8 compartments, likely arising from convergent recombination. Computational filtering was needed because FACS-sorted repertoires could contain abundant contaminating clonotypes from the bulk population. After the booster, most clones that had expanded after primary vaccination were detected again (approximately 96% of CD4 and 88% of CD8), suggesting broad maintenance of memory. The secondary T-cell response was found to be weaker but faster than the primary response, with a peak reached on day 5 rather than on day 15.

TCR cDNA was made using 5'RACE template switching, a step that added a universal primer site and unique molecular identifiers. cDNA synthesis was primed from both the TCR alpha and TCR beta constant segments. Library amplification used two PCR steps, and the second PCR step added sample barcodes and sequencing adapters. Sequencing of libraries was performed on Illumina HiSeq 2500 (2x100 bp) or NovaSeq (2x150 bp). In the source study's methods: Reads were demultiplexed and collapsed into UMI consensus sequences with MIGEC, and V(D)J alignment was performed with MiXCR. Vaccine-responding clonotypes were identified with edgeR using replicate PBMC samples, with FDR below 0.01 and a log2 fold change above 5 up to day 15 being required. CD4 or CD8 identity was assigned to each bulk clonotype according to whether the clonotype was present at higher abundance in the sequenced CD4 repertoire or the sequenced CD8 repertoire. The public sequencing data were trimmed at Q25 with fastp and processed into clonotypes with MiXCR by TCRdb, which kept only in-frame beta chains. Entries are consolidated by CDR3 protein sequence, retaining the most common genes and DNA. The V and J calls were not made by the authors but by TCRdb's processing. Present in this sample are a few hundred thousand distinct CDR3 sequences, 17% of which were seen just once. The ten biggest clones cover around 16% of the sample.

This specimen's treatment or condition label, interpreted: live attenuated yellow fever vaccine strain. Two biological replicates of bulk PBMCs were collected at each blood-draw timepoint. PBMCs were isolated from peripheral blood using a standard Ficoll-Paque protocol. TriZol was used to extract RNA from bulk PBMCs, CD4 and CD8 fractions, and dextramer-positive and dextramer-negative fractions. The junction carries 8 bases between V and J, which are trimmed by 2 bases and 6 bases respectively. From a lookup of the germline V gene, CDR1 and CDR2 are MNHNS and SASEGT. From its cysteine to its phenylalanine, the CDR3 spans 13 amino acids. Just the 39-base CDR3 DNA is kept, in frame starting at base 1. This clonotype was seen only a few times. This receptor's antigen is unknown. No base qualities exist here, and no much larger clone lies one base off it.

The V and J segments used are TRBV6-1 and TRBJ2-1; the D gene cannot be named for sure. The clonotype comes from a young man who received the YFV17D yellow fever vaccine. The sample consisted of PBMCs, taken 4 to 6 days after the first yellow fever vaccination. The CDR3 amino acid sequence is: CASSERPLNEQFF. The nucleotide sequence is given as TGTGCCAGCAGTGAACGTCCCCTCAATGAGCAGTTCTTC.